This T cell receptor (beta chain) was profiled in a study of cytomegalovirus exposure and HLA in healthy donors. General observations from the study: Earlier results showed most TCR beta V segments being productive about 90% or about 30% of the time.

The study ran its PCR with 60 Vbeta and 13 Jbeta primers. Generated by immunoSEQ multiplex PCR, the TCRdb table keeps only in-frame clones and is missing some. The table has 150,000 or so clones, 70% to 85% seen once; the top ten hold 3.5% to 5%. On this clone: Its cognate antigen is unknown.

Germline CDR1 SGHRS, CDR2 YFSETQ. Trimming cost V 5 bases and J 10 bases, with 19 bases left between them. CDR3 length: 15 residues. This receptor was taken from a male donor in good health and CMV-seropositive. Input material: PBMCs. The chain combines TRBV5-1 with TRBJ1-6; D not certain. The DNA for the CDR3 is TGCGCCAGCAGATCCGTGGTCCAAGCGGACTCACCCCTCCACTTT. The encoded protein is CASRSVVQADSPLHF. Combining the CDR3 with reference TRBV5-1 and TRBJ1-6 gives the whole variable domain KAGVTQTPRYLIKTRGQQVTLSCSPISGHRSVSWYQQTPGQGLQFLFEYFSETQRNKGNFPGRFSGRQFSNSRSEMNVSTLELGDSALYLCASRSVVQADSPLHFGNGTRLTVT.